These 8 T cell receptor beta chains were all obtained from the same sample, sequenced in a study of CXCR3-negative and CXCR3-positive naive CD8 T cells. Study results and caveats: Naive cells that were CXCR3-positive had more hydrophobic TRB CDR3s (compared with CXCR3-negative naive cells).

These receptors' targets are unknown. The TRB libraries of cDNA were built by UMI-labeled 5' RACE. From its re-call of the 5' RACE reads, TCRdb lists each CDR3 protein once, without DNA. The sample totals about 5,300 distinct CDR3 sequences; its top ten clones hold approximately 1.6%. Sequenced input: naive CXCR3+ CD8+ T cells from blood. As for subset: CD45RO-CCR7+CD27+CD95- naive CD8+ T cells expressing CXCR3 (TNR3+). The receptor set was obtained from a human donor in good health. Some clones in this sample may be carry-over from other donors' samples.

This clonotype registers medium-sized by frequency. This chain connects TRBV6-2 or TRBV6-3 to TRBJ2-1; TCRdb designates TRBD1, a call that cannot be tested without DNA. The CDR3 has 15 amino acids. CDR1 and CDR2 from the germline V gene are MNHEY and SVGEGT. CDR3 residues: CASRMPGQTNNEQFF.

In terms of frequency, this clonotype is medium-sized. The chain employs TRBV29-1 and TRBJ2-1; TCRdb's D call, TRBD1, is unchecked because there is no DNA. Per the germline V gene, CDR1 is SQVTM and CDR2 is ANQGSEA. This CDR3 is 12 amino acids long. CDR3: CSAREIYNEQFF.

V usage is TRBV6-2 or TRBV6-3 and J usage is TRBJ2-1; TCRdb's D call of TRBD2 is untestable without DNA. This CDR3 comprises 16 residues. From germline, CDR1 is MNHEY and CDR2 SVGEGT. The CDR3 here is CASSGTGTSAFNEQFF.

The rearrangement uses TRBV6-1 and TRBJ2-5; TCRdb designates TRBD1, a call that cannot be tested without DNA. From germline, CDR1 is MNHNS and CDR2 SASEGT. The CDR3 extends over 16 amino acids. The CDR3 protein is CASSEKWAASLQTQYF.

The genes are TRBV29-1 and TRBJ1-2. Germline CDR1 reads SQVTM; CDR2 reads ANQGSEA. The CDR3 totals 13 residues. The chain's CDR3 is CSGGPERNYGYTF.

The CDR3 here is CASSGPGSLYGYTF. The chain couples TRBV25-1 to TRBJ1-2; the TRBD1 assignment by TCRdb is unverifiable without DNA. Germline lookup yields CDR1 MGHDK and CDR2 SYGVNS. CDR3 length equals 14 residues.

This CDR3 is CSVELPGHNLNEQFF. The chain couples TRBV29-1 to TRBJ2-1; TCRdb names TRBD1, which stays unverified in the absence of DNA. The CDR3 runs 15 residues. Germline V gene data show CDR1 as SQVTM and CDR2 as ANQGSEA.

This clonotype counts as large by frequency. This chain connects TRBV6-5 to TRBJ1-4. Germline values: CDR1 MNHEY, CDR2 SVGAGI. The CDR3 consists of 16 residues. CDR3 loop: CASSSLPTEYNEKLFF.